These 9 T cell receptor beta chains came from one sample sequenced in a study of early T cells in non-severe SARS-CoV-2 infection. TCRdb redid the calling of the 5' RACE reads with MiXCR, one entry per CDR3 protein. This sample has tens of thousands of distinct CDR3 sequences, with 4% to 4.5% found just once. Sequencing used whole blood. The receptor source for this set is an adult who was a healthcare worker with PCR-confirmed SARS-CoV-2 infection or an uninfected control (not recorded which).

The chain combines TRBV20-1 with TRBJ1-3, with 7 positions matching TRBD1. Germline V CDR1 and CDR2: DFQATT, SNEGSKA (reference sequence). Trimming took 5 bases from V and 4 from J; bases not matched to a gene: 8. The CDR3 length is 14 residues. The CDR3 nucleotides read TGCAGTGCTCCACTGACAGGGCTCGGAAACACCATATATTTT. Its translation: CSAPLTGLGNTIYF.

This clonotype has ten or more counts. The chain has TRBV29-1 and TRBJ1-5; D call uncertain. The V gene lost 6 bases and the J gene lost 0 bases, with 12 bases spanning the gap. This CDR3 comprises 14 residues. Germline V lookup: CDR1 SQVTM, CDR2 ANQGSEA. The CDR3 sequence: CSVSLGTSNQPQHF. The CDR3 coding sequence is TGCAGCGTCTCCCTGGGCACTAGCAATCAGCCCCAGCATTTT.

In its sample, this clonotype was seen a few times. The rearrangement joins TRBV20-1 to TRBJ2-3; 8 bases align to TRBD2. Germline CDR1 is DFQATT and CDR2 is SNEGSKA (reference sequence). V shed 0 bases, J shed 4 bases, and the junction held 6 bases outside the gene matches. The CDR3 spans 15 residues. The CDR3 DNA sequence: TGCAGTGCTAGAGAAGACGGGAGGGGTGCAGATACGCAGTATTTT. This translates into CSAREDGRGADTQYF.

There are many counts of this clonotype. The chain employs TRBV20-1 and TRBJ2-1; TRBD2 aligns across 11 bases. V shed 1 base and J 6 bases; nucleotides not matched to a gene: 5. Germline CDR1 and CDR2: DFQATT and SNEGSKA (reference sequence). The CDR3 is made up of 15 amino acids. CDR3 in DNA: TGCAGTGCTAGAGGAACTAGCGGGAGAGGCAATGAGCAGTTCTTC. This encodes CSARGTSGRGNEQFF.

This clonotype was seen at least ten times. The gene calls are TRBV27 and TRBJ2-3; D is undetermined. This CDR3 is built from 13 residues. Germline V gives CDR1 MNHEY, CDR2 SMNVEV (reference sequence). The ends were cut back, 5 bases at V and 3 bases at J, with 9 bases in the middle. The CDR3 DNA reads TGTGCCAGCAGTCTAGAAGGAACAGATACGCAGTATTTT. Translation: CASSLEGTDTQYF.

The genes are TRBV14 and TRBJ1-2; D call uncertain. The germline CDR1 and CDR2 sequences are SGHDN and FVKESK. V lost 5 bases, J lost 2 bases, and 15 bases lay in between. The CDR3 has 15 residues. CDR3: CASSSREGWNYGYTF. CDR3 DNA sequence: TGTGCCAGCAGCTCCCGAGAAGGGTGGAACTATGGCTACACCTTC.

This clonotype was observed a few times. The chain uses TRBV27 and TRBJ2-1; TRBD2 agrees at 11 bases. V shed 6 bases, J shed 5 bases, and the junction held 9 bases outside the gene matches. Germline CDR1 is MNHEY and CDR2 is SMNVEV (reference sequence). CDR3 size: 16 residues. The CDR3: CASRIAGGPGHNEQFF. Written as DNA, the CDR3 is TGTGCCAGCAGAATAGCGGGAGGGCCGGGCCACAATGAGCAGTTCTTC.

This clonotype was counted a few times. J is TRBJ2-7 and V is TRBV27; TRBD2 matches at 8 bases. The CDR3 runs to 15 residues. Trimming at V came to 3 bases and at J to 2 bases, leaving 6 bases not matched to a gene. The germline V gene has CDR1 MNHEY and CDR2 SMNVEV (reference sequence). Here the CDR3 reads CASSLRAGGAYEQYF. DNA of the CDR3: TGTGCCAGCAGTTTGAGGGCGGGAGGCGCCTACGAGCAGTACTTC.

This clonotype was seen many times. This chain links TRBV6-6 with TRBJ1-5; 7 bases are shared with TRBD1. The V and J ends lost 2 bases and 2 bases, in that order; junction bases with no gene match: 0. The CDR3 is made up of 14 amino acids. Germline V gene data show CDR1 as MNHNY and CDR2 as SVGAGI (reference sequence). CDR3 bases: TGTGCCAGCAGTTACACAGGGGGCAATCAGCCCCAGCATTTT. Translation gives CASSYTGGNQPQHF.